Each of the 13 T cell receptor beta chains below was sequenced from the same sample in a study of blood T cell repertoires in COVID-19. Clones were sequenced by immunoSEQ multiplex PCR, and TCRdb holds only the in-frame ones, with some missing. Here the sample spans about 67,000 clones, about nine tenths being singletons. Input material: peripheral blood. These receptors were obtained from a middle-aged man with active COVID-19.

The chain has TRBV9 and TRBJ2-2; 11 positions match TRBD1. The V gene's germline CDR1 is SGDLS and CDR2 YYNGEE. Trimming at V came to 4 bases and at J to 4 bases, leaving 6 bases not matched to a gene. CDR3 size: 16 residues. The CDR3 DNA is TGTGCCAGCAGCCCAGGGACAGGGGGTGTCACCGGGGAGCTGTTTTTT. This sequence encodes CASSPGTGGVTGELFF.

The V gene is TRBV28, the J gene TRBJ2-7, with D uncertain. The CDR3 totals 13 residues. V was cut by 5 bases and J by 1 base, with 9 bases left in between. Germline lookup yields CDR1 MDHEN and CDR2 SYDVKM. This CDR3 reads CASSRRGSYEQYF. The CDR3 nucleotides are TGTGCCAGCAGTAGGCGCGGATCCTACGAGCAGTACTTC. The full variable domain, in which reference TRBV28 and TRBJ2-7 provide the parts outside the CDR3, is DVKVTQSSRYLVKRTGEKVFLECVQDMDHENMFWYRQDPGLGLRLIYFSYDVKMKEKGDIPEGYSVSREKKERFSLILESASTNQTSMYLCASSRRGSYEQYFGPGTRLTVT.

This chain uses TRBV2 with TRBJ2-3, with TRBD1 matching 8 bases. Unmatched junction bases numbered 11, after V lost 6 bases and J lost 6 bases. This CDR3 is 15 amino acids long. The germline V gene encodes CDR1 SNHLY and CDR2 FYNNEI. The CDR3 protein is CASRGTGYARDTQYF. CDR3 nucleotide sequence: TGTGCCAGCAGGGGGACAGGCTACGCCCGGGATACGCAGTATTTT.

This clone was picked up one time. The chain combines TRBV18 with TRBJ1-5, with D possibly being TRBD1 (6 bases). The V gene's germline CDR1 is KGHSH and CDR2 LQKENI. Trimming removed 0 bases from V and 7 bases from J, with 16 bases in between. This CDR3 is 16 amino acids long. CDR3 protein: CASSPPRQGSGQPQHF. CDR3 in DNA: TGTGCCAGCTCACCACCACGTCAGGGGTCAGGGCAGCCCCAGCATTTT.

The V gene is TRBV7-2, the J gene TRBJ1-3, with unresolved D. Germline lookup yields CDR1 SGHTA and CDR2 FQGNSA. The CDR3 consists of 12 residues. The V gene lost 3 bases and the J gene lost 4 bases, with 4 bases spanning the gap. CDR3 in DNA: TGTGCCAGCAGCTTCGGGGGAAACACCATATATTTT. It is translated as CASSFGGNTIYF.

J is TRBJ1-5 and V is TRBV3-1 (or the pseudogene TRBV3-2); 7 bases are a match to TRBD1. The germline V gene has CDR1 LGHDT and CDR2 YNNKEL (reference sequence). J was trimmed by 7 bases and V by 4 bases; bases with no gene match: 7. The CDR3 sequence is 14 residues long. The CDR3 is CASSRQGQGQPQHF. In DNA form, the CDR3 reads TGTGCCAGCAGCCGACAGGGTCAGGGCCAGCCCCAGCATTTT.

This clone has just a few counts. V is TRBV7-3 and J is TRBJ2-2; 10 bases align to TRBD1. With V trimmed by 5 bases and J by 4 bases, 7 bases remained unmatched. The CDR3 contains 16 residues. Germline V gives CDR1 SGHTA, CDR2 FQGTGA. CDR3 in amino acids: CASSRPGTGVTGELFF. DNA for the CDR3: TGTGCCAGCAGCCGACCTGGGACAGGGGTCACCGGGGAGCTGTTTTTT.

V gene TRBV5-1 combines with J gene TRBJ2-1; TRBD2 is a possible D gene (6 bases). V lost 1 base, J lost 7 bases, and 12 bases lay in between. In germline, CDR1 is SGHRS, CDR2 YFSETQ. The CDR3 is made up of 14 amino acids. This CDR3 is CASSLYRAGNEQFF. DNA of the CDR3: TGCGCCAGCAGCTTGTACCGGGCGGGGAATGAGCAGTTCTTC.

Points on this clone: This sample also contains other DNA sequences that code for the same CDR3. V usage is TRBV12-3 or TRBV12-4 and J usage is TRBJ1-1; a possible D gene is TRBD1 (5 bases). The CDR3 length is 12 residues. Trimming left V 1 base short and J 11 bases short, with 11 bases between. CDR3 in amino acids: CASSLGGGEAFF. The DNA of the CDR3 is TGTGCCAGCAGTTTAGGTGGGGGGGAGGCTTTCTTT.

V and J are TRBV29-1 and TRBJ1-5, with 10 bases that match TRBD1. V gave up 7 bases and J gave up 6 bases; unmatched junction bases: 3. This CDR3 has 12 residues. The germline gives CDR1 SQVTM, CDR2 ANQGSEA. CDR3 nucleotides: TGCAGCGCTGGGACAGGGGTTCAGCCCCAGCATTTT. This translates into CSAGTGVQPQHF.

The chain recombines TRBV18 with TRBJ1-2; TRBD1 matches 11 bases. Germline V gives CDR1 KGHSH, CDR2 LQKENI. Trimming took 6 bases from V and 3 from J; bases not matched to a gene: 15. This CDR3 contains 18 residues. The chain's CDR3 is CASSTSRTGGAGDYGYTF. The DNA of the CDR3 is TGTGCCAGCTCCACAAGCCGGACAGGGGGCGCGGGAGACTATGGCTACACCTTC.

The rearrangement joins TRBV12-3 or TRBV12-4 to TRBJ1-4, with D perhaps TRBD1 (5 bases). V lost 5 bases and J 6 bases, leaving 10 bases between the germline ends. The CDR3 has 13 residues. CDR3: CASSAGGDEKLFF. Here the CDR3 DNA reads TGTGCCAGCAGTGCCGGGGGGGATGAAAAACTGTTTTTT.

The count of this clone is one. The chain uses TRBV11-3 and TRBJ2-2; maybe TRBD2 (6 bases). Germline values: CDR1 SGHNT, CDR2 YENEEA. Between the trimmed V and J ends, which lost 7 bases and 4 bases, there was a span of 16 bases. The CDR3 extends over 15 amino acids. The DNA of the CDR3 is TGTGCCAGCACCCGGGACCGGGAGAGCACCGGGGAGCTGTTTTTT. Protein sequence: CASTRDRESTGELFF.